This T cell receptor (beta chain) was found in a study of cytomegalovirus exposure and HLA in healthy donors. PCR primers comprised 60 Vbeta and 13 Jbeta primers. Measured with immunoSEQ multiplex PCR; TCRdb has only the in-frame clones, and not every one. The data contain 90,000 to 100,000 clones, about 74% of them seen just once; the ten biggest clones take up approximately 7.7%. The source material was PBMCs. The source of this sequence is a female donor in good health and CMV-seronegative.

Here the CDR3 reads CASSPITANTEAFF. The CDR3 DNA follows: TGTGCCAGCTCACCGATAACAGCAAACACTGAAGCTTTCTTT. The chain couples TRBV18 to TRBJ1-1; D gene unclear. The germline gives CDR1 KGHSH, CDR2 LQKENI. The CDR3 length is 14 residues. The germline V and J ends were trimmed by 3 bases and 2 bases, with 10 bases remaining between them.